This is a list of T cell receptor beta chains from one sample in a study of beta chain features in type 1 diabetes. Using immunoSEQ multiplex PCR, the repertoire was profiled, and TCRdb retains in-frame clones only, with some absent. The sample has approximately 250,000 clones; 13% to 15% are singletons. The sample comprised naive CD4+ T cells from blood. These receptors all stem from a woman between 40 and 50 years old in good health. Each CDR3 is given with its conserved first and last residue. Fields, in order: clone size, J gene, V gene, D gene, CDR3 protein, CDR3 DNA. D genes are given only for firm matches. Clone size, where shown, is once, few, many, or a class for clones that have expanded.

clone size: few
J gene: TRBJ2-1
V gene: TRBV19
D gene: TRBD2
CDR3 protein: CASSSLAGHNEQFF
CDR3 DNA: TGTGCCAGTAGTTCGTTAGCGGGCCACAATGAGCAGTTCTTC

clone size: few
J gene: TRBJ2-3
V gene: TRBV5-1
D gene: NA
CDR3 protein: CASSYKSSSTDTQYF
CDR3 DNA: TGCGCCAGCAGTTACAAGTCATCTAGCACAGATACGCAGTATTTT

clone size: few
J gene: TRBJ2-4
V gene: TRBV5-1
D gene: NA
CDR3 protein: CASSLPDGIAKNIQYF
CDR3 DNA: TGCGCCAGCAGCCTCCCGGACGGGATAGCCAAAAACATTCAGTACTTC

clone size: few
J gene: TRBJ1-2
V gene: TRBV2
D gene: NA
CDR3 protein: CASSESVQRGGYTF
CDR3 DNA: TGTGCCAGCAGTGAATCCGTCCAGCGGGGAGGCTACACCTTC

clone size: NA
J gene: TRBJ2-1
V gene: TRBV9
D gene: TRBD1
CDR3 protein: CASSAQGAAYNEQFF
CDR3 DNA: TGTGCCAGCAGCGCACAGGGGGCTGCCTACAATGAGCAGTTCTTC

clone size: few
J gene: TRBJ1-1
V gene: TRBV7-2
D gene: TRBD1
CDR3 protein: CASLKGTANTEAFF
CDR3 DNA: TGTGCCAGCCTGAAAGGGACAGCCAACACTGAAGCTTTCTTT

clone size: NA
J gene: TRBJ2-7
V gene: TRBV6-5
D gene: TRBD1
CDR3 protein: CASSYGTGIYEQYF
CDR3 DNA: TGTGCCAGCAGTTATGGGACAGGGATCTACGAGCAGTACTTC

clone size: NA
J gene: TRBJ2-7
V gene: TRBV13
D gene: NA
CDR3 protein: CASSSAEGRGAFVPYEQYF
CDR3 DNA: TGTGCCAGCAGCAGCGCCGAGGGGCGGGGAGCCTTCGTTCCCTACGAGCAGTACTTC

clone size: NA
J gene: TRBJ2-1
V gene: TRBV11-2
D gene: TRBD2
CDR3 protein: CASSARLAGDNEQFF
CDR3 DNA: TGTGCCAGCAGCGCCAGACTAGCGGGGGACAATGAGCAGTTCTTC

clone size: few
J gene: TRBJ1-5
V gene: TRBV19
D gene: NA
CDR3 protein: CASSIPNGVHQPQHF
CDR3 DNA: TGTGCCAGTAGTATACCAAACGGGGTCCATCAGCCCCAGCATTTT

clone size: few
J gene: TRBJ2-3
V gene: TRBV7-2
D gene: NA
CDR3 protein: CASSLEVGAAQADTQYF
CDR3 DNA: TGTGCCAGCAGCTTAGAGGTGGGGGCCGCCCAGGCAGATACGCAGTATTTT

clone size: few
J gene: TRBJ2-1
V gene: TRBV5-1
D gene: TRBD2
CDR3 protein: CASARGGVTNEQFF
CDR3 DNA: TGCGCCTCAGCACGGGGAGGGGTAACGAATGAGCAGTTCTTC

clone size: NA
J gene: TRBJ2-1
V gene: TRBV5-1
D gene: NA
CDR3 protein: CASSPREQSSSYNEQFF
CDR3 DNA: TGCGCCAGCAGCCCGCGGGAACAGTCGAGCTCCTACAATGAGCAGTTCTTC

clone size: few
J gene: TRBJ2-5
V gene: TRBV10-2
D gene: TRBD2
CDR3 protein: CASSESLAGTETQYF
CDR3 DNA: TGCGCCAGCAGTGAGTCGCTAGCGGGGACGGAGACCCAGTACTTC

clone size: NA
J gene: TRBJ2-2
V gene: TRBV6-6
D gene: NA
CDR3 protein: CASSSDYSTGELFF
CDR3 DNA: TGTGCCAGCAGTTCGGACTATTCCACCGGGGAGCTGTTTTTT

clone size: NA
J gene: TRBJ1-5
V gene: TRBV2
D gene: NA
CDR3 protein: CASSEGQNQPQHF
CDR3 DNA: TGTGCCAGCAGTGAAGGGCAAAATCAGCCCCAGCATTTT

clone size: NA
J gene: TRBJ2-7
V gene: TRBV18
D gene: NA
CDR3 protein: CASSPPWGAYEQYF
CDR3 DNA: TGTGCCAGCTCACCACCGTGGGGAGCCTACGAGCAGTACTTC

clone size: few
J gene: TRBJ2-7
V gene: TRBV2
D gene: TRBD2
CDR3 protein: CASRRDYRGPYEQYF
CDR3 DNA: TGTGCCAGCAGGAGGGACTACCGCGGCCCCTACGAGCAGTACTTC

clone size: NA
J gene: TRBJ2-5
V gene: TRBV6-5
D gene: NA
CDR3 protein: CASRSHLTGQETQYF
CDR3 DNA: TGTGCCAGCCGTTCACACCTGACAGGCCAAGAGACCCAGTACTTC

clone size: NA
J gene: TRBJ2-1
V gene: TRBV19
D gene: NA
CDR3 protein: CASSNQAGEGQFF
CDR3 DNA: TGTGCCAGTAGTAATCAAGCCGGCGAGGGGCAGTTCTTC

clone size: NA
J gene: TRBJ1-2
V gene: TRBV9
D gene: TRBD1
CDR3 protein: CASSLGTGGYGYTF
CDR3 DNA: TGTGCCAGCAGCCTGGGGACAGGCGGATATGGCTACACCTTC

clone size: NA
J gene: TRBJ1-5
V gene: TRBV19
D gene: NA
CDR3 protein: CASSITGHKPQHF
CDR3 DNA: TGTGCCAGTAGTATCACTGGACACAAGCCCCAGCATTTT

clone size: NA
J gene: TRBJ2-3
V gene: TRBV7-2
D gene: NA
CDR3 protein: CASSAGQGSDTQYF
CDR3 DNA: TGTGCCAGCAGCGCTGGGCAGGGTTCAGATACGCAGTATTTT

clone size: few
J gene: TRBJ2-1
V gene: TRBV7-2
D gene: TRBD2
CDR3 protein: CASSSRSSGGAYNEQFF
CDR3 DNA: TGTGCCAGCAGCTCACGATCTAGCGGGGGGGCCTACAATGAGCAGTTCTTC

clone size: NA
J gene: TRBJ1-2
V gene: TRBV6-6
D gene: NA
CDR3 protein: CASSYSAGTGYTF
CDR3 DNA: TGTGCCAGCAGTTACTCTGCGGGTACCGGCTACACCTTC

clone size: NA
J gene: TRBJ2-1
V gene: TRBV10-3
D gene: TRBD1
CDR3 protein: CAISEWGTGVNEQFF
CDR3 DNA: TGTGCCATCAGTGAGTGGGGTACAGGGGTCAATGAGCAGTTCTTC

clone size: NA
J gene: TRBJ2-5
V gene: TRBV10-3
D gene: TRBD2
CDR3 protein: CAISDLAGTQETQYF
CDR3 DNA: TGTGCCATCAGTGATCTAGCGGGGACCCAAGAGACCCAGTACTTC

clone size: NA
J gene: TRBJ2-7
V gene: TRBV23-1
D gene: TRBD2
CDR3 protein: CASSHFSGLAPRTYEQYF
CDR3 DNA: TGCGCCAGCAGTCACTTCTCGGGACTAGCGCCTCGTACCTACGAGCAGTACTTC

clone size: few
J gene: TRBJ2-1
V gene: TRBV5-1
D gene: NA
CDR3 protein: CASSLTSLSLGEQFF
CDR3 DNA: TGCGCCAGCAGCTTGACTAGTTTGTCGCTCGGTGAGCAGTTCTTC

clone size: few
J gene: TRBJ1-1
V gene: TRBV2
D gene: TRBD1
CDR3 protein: CASSEVTGGLEAFF
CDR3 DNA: TGTGCCAGCAGTGAAGTAACAGGGGGCCTTGAAGCTTTCTTT

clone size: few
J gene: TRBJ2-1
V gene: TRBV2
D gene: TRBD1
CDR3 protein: CASRPNRGDEQFF
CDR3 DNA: TGTGCCAGCAGGCCGAACAGGGGGGATGAGCAGTTCTTC

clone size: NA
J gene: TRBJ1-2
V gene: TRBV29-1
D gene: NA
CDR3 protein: CSAAGRGYTF
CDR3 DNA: TGCAGCGCTGCCGGGAGGGGCTACACCTTC

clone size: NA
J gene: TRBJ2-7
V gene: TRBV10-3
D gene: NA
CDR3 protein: CAISKPGSYEQYF
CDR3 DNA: TGTGCCATCAGTAAACCGGGCTCCTACGAGCAGTACTTC

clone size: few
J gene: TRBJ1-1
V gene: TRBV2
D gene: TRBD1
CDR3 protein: CASSLQGSHTEAFF
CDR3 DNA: TGTGCCAGCAGTTTACAGGGGTCGCACACTGAAGCTTTCTTT

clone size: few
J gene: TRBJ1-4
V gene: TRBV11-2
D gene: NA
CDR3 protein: CASSSPRGSNEKLFF
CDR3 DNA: TGTGCCAGCAGCTCCCCGCGGGGCTCTAATGAAAAACTGTTTTTT

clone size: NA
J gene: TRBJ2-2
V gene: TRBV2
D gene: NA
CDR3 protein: CASSDGGSNTGELFF
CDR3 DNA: TGTGCCAGCAGTGATGGGGGCTCGAACACCGGGGAGCTGTTTTTT

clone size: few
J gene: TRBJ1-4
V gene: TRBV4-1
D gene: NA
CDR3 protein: CASSLLLQGNEKLFF
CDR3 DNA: TGCGCCAGCAGCCTTCTTCTTCAGGGTAATGAAAAACTGTTTTTT

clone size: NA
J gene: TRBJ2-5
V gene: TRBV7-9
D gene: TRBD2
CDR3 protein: CASSVSGTSGGSQETQYF
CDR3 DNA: TGTGCCAGCAGCGTATCCGGGACTAGCGGGGGTAGCCAAGAGACCCAGTACTTC

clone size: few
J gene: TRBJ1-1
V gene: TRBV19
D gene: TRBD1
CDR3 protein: CASSATDRVLQNTEAFF
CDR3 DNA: TGTGCCAGTAGTGCCACGGACAGGGTCCTTCAGAACACTGAAGCTTTCTTT

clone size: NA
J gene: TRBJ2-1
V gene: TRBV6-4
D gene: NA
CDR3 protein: CASSSSGGLGGYNEQFF
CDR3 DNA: TGTGCCAGCAGTTCCTCCGGGGGGCTCGGGGGCTACAATGAGCAGTTCTTC

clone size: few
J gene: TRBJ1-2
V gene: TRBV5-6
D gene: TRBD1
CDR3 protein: CASSIGQGPGSSGYGYTF
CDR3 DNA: TGTGCCAGCAGCATCGGACAGGGGCCGGGGTCCTCTGGCTATGGCTACACCTTC

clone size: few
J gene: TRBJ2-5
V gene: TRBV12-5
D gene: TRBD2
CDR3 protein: CASGLVLAGAQETQYF
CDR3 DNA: TGTGCTAGTGGTTTGGTGCTAGCGGGGGCACAAGAGACCCAGTACTTC

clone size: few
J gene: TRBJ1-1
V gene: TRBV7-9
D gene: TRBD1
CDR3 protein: CASSSSRDRPGMNTEAFF
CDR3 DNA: TGTGCCAGCAGCTCGTCCCGGGACAGGCCTGGGATGAACACTGAAGCTTTCTTT

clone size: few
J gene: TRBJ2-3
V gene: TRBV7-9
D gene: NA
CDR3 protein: CASSLRDNTDTQYF
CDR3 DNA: TGTGCCAGCAGCTTGAGGGACAACACAGATACGCAGTATTTT

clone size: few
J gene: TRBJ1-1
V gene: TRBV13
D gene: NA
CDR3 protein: CASSFRQRQRPNTEAFF
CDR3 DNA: TGTGCCAGCAGCTTTCGCCAAAGACAGAGGCCGAACACTGAAGCTTTCTTT

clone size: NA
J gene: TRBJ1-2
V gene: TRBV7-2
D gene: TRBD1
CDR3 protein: CASSKRTGGGYTF
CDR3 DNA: TGTGCCAGCAGCAAACGGACAGGGGGTGGCTACACCTTC

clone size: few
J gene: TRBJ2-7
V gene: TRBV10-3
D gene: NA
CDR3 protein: CAISERYEQYF
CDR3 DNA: TGTGCCATCAGTGAGCGCTACGAGCAGTACTTC

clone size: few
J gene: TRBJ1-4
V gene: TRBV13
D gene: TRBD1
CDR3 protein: CASSIAGTGGEKLFF
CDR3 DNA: TGTGCCAGCAGTATCGCCGGGACAGGGGGGGAAAAACTGTTTTTT